These 17 T cell receptor beta chains were sequenced from one sample in a study of neurological immune-mediated disorders. Each CDR3 protein gets one entry after TCRdb re-called the 5' RACE reads with MiXCR. The sample yields tens of thousands of distinct CDR3 sequences, under 4.5% seen once. Sequenced sample: PBMCs. The receptors stem from a woman between 50 and 59 years old with multiple sclerosis.

In its sample, this clonotype was seen many times. V gene TRBV12-3 or TRBV12-4 combines with J gene TRBJ2-1; D may be TRBD2 (5 bases). V was cut by 7 bases and J by 0 bases, with 13 bases left in between. CDR3 length: 15 residues. For the CDR3, the DNA is TGTGCCAGCAACCCACGCGGGTCCTCCTACAATGAGCAGTTCTTC. This sequence encodes CASNPRGSSYNEQFF.

This clonotype was observed a few times. The chain employs TRBV7-6 and TRBJ1-6; maybe TRBD1 (5 bases). V gave up 1 base and J gave up 9 bases, with 25 bases separating them. Germline loops: CDR1 SGHVS, CDR2 FNYEAQ. This CDR3 is built from 19 residues. The CDR3 loop is CASSLGNSGLRGKGSPLHF. Here the CDR3 DNA reads TGTGCCAGCAGCTTAGGGAATTCCGGCTTGAGGGGAAAGGGTTCACCCCTCCACTTT.

The sample holds many counts of this clonotype. The DNA for the CDR3 is TGTGCCAGCTCACCGACAGGGGGCGGCTACGAGCAGTACTTC. As protein: CASSPTGGGYEQYF. The rearrangement links TRBV18 to TRBJ2-7, with 10 positions matching TRBD1. V was pared by 3 bases and J by 3 bases, with 2 bases of the junction left unmatched. The CDR3 consists of 14 residues. Germline assignment: CDR1 KGHSH and CDR2 LQKENI.

This clonotype appeared many times. A read error may account for a junction end that differs from germline. The gene calls are TRBV29-1 and TRBJ1-1; the match to TRBD1 covers 7 bases. CDR1 is SQVTM and CDR2 is ANQGSEA in the germline V gene. This CDR3 has 13 residues. CDR3 bases: TGCAGCGTTGCTCTAAATCGACAGGGCTTTCCCGGTTTT. Translated: CSVALNRQGFPGF.

This clonotype occurred many times. The V call is TRBV28, the J call TRBJ2-5; no clear D. CDR1 and CDR2 (germline): MDHEN, SYDVKM. With 1 base removed from V and 4 bases from J, the gap between germline ends came to 16 bases. This CDR3 is built from 16 residues. The CDR3 DNA sequence: TGTGCCAGCAGTTTATTGTACAGTACGGGTCGAGAGACCCAGTACTTC. Translation: CASSLLYSTGRETQYF.

This clonotype was seen at least ten times. The chain carries TRBV12-3 or TRBV12-4 and TRBJ1-5; 8 nucleotides match TRBD1. J lost 0 bases, V lost 3 bases, and 7 bases had no gene match. CDR3 size: 17 residues. The CDR3: CASSFGQGPHSNQPQHF. The CDR3 bases are TGTGCCAGCAGTTTTGGACAGGGTCCCCATAGCAATCAGCCCCAGCATTTT.

This clonotype was seen at least ten times. The chain recombines TRBV12-3 or TRBV12-4 with TRBJ1-4; no reliable D call. Trimming took off 3 bases at V and 4 bases at J, with 9 bases between the two ends. The CDR3 consists of 14 residues. CDR3 coding DNA: TGTGCCAGCAGTTTGGCAGAGATTAATGAAAAACTGTTTTTT. Protein: CASSLAEINEKLFF.

This clonotype was detected ten times or more. The V call is TRBV7-2, the J call TRBJ1-2, with 9 bases aligning to TRBD1. Trimming at V came to 2 bases and at J to 6 bases, leaving 7 bases not matched to a gene. CDR3 length equals 15 residues. CDR1 and CDR2 (germline): SGHTA, FQGNSA. CDR3 amino acids: CASSLSTGGMDGYTF. The CDR3 DNA reads as TGTGCCAGCAGCTTAAGTACAGGGGGCATGGATGGCTACACCTTC.

The table lists this clonotype with many counts. The genes are TRBV3-1 and TRBJ2-7, with 10 nucleotides matching TRBD1. V dropped 2 bases and J dropped 3; count of bases not matched to a gene: 1. Germline CDR1 is LGHDT and CDR2 is YNNKEL (reference sequence). The CDR3 contains 14 residues. The CDR3 DNA sequence: TGTGCCAGCAGCCAAAGGACAGGGGGCTACGAGCAGTACTTC. It specifies CASSQRTGGYEQYF.

At least ten counts were recorded for this clonotype. The chain couples TRBV7-3 to TRBJ1-1; D is unclear. The CDR3 extends over 18 amino acids. Per the germline V gene, CDR1 is SGHTA and CDR2 is FQGTGA. V was shortened by 2 bases and J by 0 bases, with 19 bases between the two germline ends. CDR3 sequence (DNA): TGTGCCAGCAGCTTAGATGGTTCGCGCTCTGCCATGAACACTGAAGCTTTCTTT. Its translation is CASSLDGSRSAMNTEAFF.

This clonotype was seen many times. The J gene is TRBJ2-1, the V gene TRBV7-6; D might be TRBD1 or TRBD2, each matching 5 bases. The CDR3 extends over 18 amino acids. Germline lookup yields CDR1 SGHVS and CDR2 FNYEAQ. Trimming cost V 1 base and J 11 bases, with 27 bases left between them. The chain's CDR3 is CASSLGFLEGRRKNQQFF. CDR3 nucleotide sequence: TGTGCCAGCAGCTTAGGGTTTTTAGAGGGGCGTCGCAAGAATCAGCAGTTCTTC. Looking up the rest from reference TRBV7-6 and TRBJ2-1 gives the full variable domain: GAGVSQSPRYKVTKRGQDVALRCDPISGHVSLYWYRQALGQGPEFLTYFNYEAQQDKSGLPNDRFSAERPEGSISTLTIQRTEQRDSAMYRCASSLGFLEGRRKNQQFFGPGTRLTVL.

This clonotype has a count of ten or more. The chain has TRBV5-1 and TRBJ1-1; tentatively, D is TRBD1 (5 bases). Between the trimmed V and J ends, which lost 5 bases and 5 bases, there was a span of 19 bases. The CDR3 covers 15 residues. Germline CDR1 reads SGHRS; CDR2 reads YFSETQ. This CDR3 is CASSPGPRAGTEAFF. CDR3 coding DNA: TGCGCCAGCAGTCCGGGTCCCAGGGCGGGGACTGAAGCTTTCTTT. The full variable domain, its missing parts supplied by reference TRBV5-1 and TRBJ1-1, is KAGVTQTPRYLIKTRGQQVTLSCSPISGHRSVSWYQQTPGQGLQFLFEYFSETQRNKGNFPGRFSGRQFSNSRSEMNVSTLELGDSALYLCASSPGPRAGTEAFFGQGTRLTVV.

This clonotype was counted many times. The V call is TRBV4-1, the J call TRBJ2-1, with D perhaps TRBD2 (6 bases). V dropped 0 bases and J dropped 7 bases, with 13 bases sitting between them. This CDR3 spans 15 amino acids. Germline lookup yields CDR1 MGHRA and CDR2 YSYEKL. The CDR3 DNA is TGCGCCAGCAGCCAAGAGTCCGGGGGATGGAATGAGCAGTTCTTC. Protein product: CASSQESGGWNEQFF.

Ten or more counts support this clonotype. The V gene is TRBV20-1, the J gene TRBJ2-5; D is ambiguous. The CDR3 is made up of 13 amino acids. Between the trimmed V and J ends, which lost 0 bases and 4 bases, there was a span of 9 bases. Germline assignment: CDR1 DFQATT and CDR2 SNEGSKA (reference sequence). CDR3: CSARDSAVETQYF. CDR3 bases: TGCAGTGCTAGAGATTCAGCTGTAGAGACCCAGTACTTC.

There are many counts of this clonotype. The V and J genes are TRBV3-1 and TRBJ1-6; D is unclear. Germline V gene sequence: CDR1 LGHDT, CDR2 YNNKEL (reference sequence). Deletions cut 1 base from V and 7 bases from J, with 5 bases between. The CDR3 runs to 13 residues. CDR3 protein: CASSQALNSPLHF. The CDR3 DNA reads TGTGCCAGCAGCCAAGCCTTAAATTCACCCCTCCACTTT.

This clonotype was counted ten times or more. The rearrangement links TRBV13 to TRBJ2-7, with D perhaps matching TRBD2 (5 bases). CDR3 length: 15 amino acids. Trimming left V 9 bases short and J 4 bases short, with 22 bases between. The germline gives CDR1 PRHDT, CDR2 FYEKMQ (reference sequence). This CDR3 is CASRRSGRSGYEQYF. DNA of the CDR3: TGTGCCAGTCGCCGGTCCGGTCGCTCGGGGTACGAGCAGTACTTC. Based on the CDR3 plus reference TRBV13 and TRBJ2-7, the full variable domain is AAGVIQSPRHLIKEKRETATLKCYPIPRHDTVYWYQQGPGQDPQFLISFYEKMQSDKGSIPDRFSAQQFSDYHSELNMSSLELGDSALYFCASRRSGRSGYEQYFGPGTRLTVT.

This clonotype was found many times. The rearrangement links TRBV12-3 or TRBV12-4 to TRBJ1-1, with no clear D. The CDR3 extends over 11 amino acids. Trimming pared 9 bases from V and 7 bases from J, leaving 12 bases between. The CDR3 here is CASQKTGEAFF. The CDR3 DNA is TGTGCCAGTCAGAAGACCGGTGAAGCTTTCTTT.